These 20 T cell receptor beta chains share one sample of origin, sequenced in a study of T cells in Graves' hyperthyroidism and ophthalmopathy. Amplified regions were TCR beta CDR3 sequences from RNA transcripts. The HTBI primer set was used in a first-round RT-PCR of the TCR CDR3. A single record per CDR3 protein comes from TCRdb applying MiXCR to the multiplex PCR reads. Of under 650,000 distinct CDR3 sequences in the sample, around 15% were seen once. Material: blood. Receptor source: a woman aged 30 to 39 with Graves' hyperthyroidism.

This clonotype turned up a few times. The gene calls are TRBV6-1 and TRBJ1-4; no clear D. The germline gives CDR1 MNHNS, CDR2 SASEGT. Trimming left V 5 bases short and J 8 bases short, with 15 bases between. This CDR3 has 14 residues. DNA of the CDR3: TGTGCCAGCAGTCCACACGGGGTCTCGGAAAAACTGTTTTTT. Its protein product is CASSPHGVSEKLFF.

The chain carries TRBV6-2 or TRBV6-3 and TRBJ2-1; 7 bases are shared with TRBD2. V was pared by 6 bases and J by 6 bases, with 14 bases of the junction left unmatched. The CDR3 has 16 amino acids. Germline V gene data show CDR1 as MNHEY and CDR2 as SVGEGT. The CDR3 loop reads CASSPPPGRAANEQFF. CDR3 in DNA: TGTGCCAGCAGCCCACCCCCTGGGAGGGCCGCCAATGAGCAGTTCTTC.

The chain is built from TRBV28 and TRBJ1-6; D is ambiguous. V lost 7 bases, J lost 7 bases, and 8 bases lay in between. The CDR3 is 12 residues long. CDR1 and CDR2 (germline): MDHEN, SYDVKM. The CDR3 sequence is CASTQTNSPLHF. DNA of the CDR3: TGTGCCAGCACACAAACGAATTCACCCCTCCACTTT.

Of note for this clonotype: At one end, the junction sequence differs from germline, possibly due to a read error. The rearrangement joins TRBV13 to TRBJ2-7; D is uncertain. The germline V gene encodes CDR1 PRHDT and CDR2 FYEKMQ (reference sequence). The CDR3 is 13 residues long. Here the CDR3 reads CASSLGRAYGQYF. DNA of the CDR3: TGTGCCAGCAGCCTAGGGCGTGCCTACGGGCAGTACTTC.

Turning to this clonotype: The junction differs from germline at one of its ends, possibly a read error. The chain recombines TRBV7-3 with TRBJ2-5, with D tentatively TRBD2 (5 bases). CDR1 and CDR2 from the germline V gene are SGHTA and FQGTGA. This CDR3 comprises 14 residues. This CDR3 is CTSSLGRAQETQYF. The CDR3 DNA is TGTACCAGCAGCTTAGGGCGGGCCCAAGAGACCCAGTACTTC.

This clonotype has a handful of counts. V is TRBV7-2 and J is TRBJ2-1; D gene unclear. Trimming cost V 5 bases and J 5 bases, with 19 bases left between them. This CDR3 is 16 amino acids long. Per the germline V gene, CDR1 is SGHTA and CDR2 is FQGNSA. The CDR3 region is CASSIPDTLKDNEQFF. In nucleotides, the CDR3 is TGTGCCAGCAGCATACCAGACACTCTAAAAGACAATGAGCAGTTCTTC.

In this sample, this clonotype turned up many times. As DNA, the CDR3 is TGCGCCAGCAGCCGAACCGAGGGCACAGATACGCAGTATTTT. It codes for CASSRTEGTDTQYF. The chain recombines TRBV5-1 with TRBJ2-3; D ambiguous. Germline V lookup: CDR1 SGHRS, CDR2 YFSETQ. V was trimmed by 4 bases and J by 1 base, leaving 10 bases between them. This CDR3 has 14 residues.

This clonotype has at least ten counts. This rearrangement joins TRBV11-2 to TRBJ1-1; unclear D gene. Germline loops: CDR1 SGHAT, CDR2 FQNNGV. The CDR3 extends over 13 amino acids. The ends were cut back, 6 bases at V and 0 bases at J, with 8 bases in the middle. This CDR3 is CASREHLNTEAFF. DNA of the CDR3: TGTGCCAGCAGGGAACACTTGAACACTGAAGCTTTCTTT. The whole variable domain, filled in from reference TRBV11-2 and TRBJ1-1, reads EAGVAQSPRYKIIEKRQSVAFWCNPISGHATLYWYQQILGQGPKLLIQFQNNGVVDDSQLPKDRFSAERLKGVDSTLKIQPAKLEDSAVYLCASREHLNTEAFFGQGTRLTVV.

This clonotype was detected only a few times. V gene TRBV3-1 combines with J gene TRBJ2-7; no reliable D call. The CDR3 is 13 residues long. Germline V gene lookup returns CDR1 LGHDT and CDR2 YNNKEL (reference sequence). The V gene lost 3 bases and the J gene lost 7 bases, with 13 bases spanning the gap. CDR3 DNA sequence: TGTGCCAGCAGCCATGCTGGGTTTCAAGAGCAGTACTTC. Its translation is CASSHAGFQEQYF.

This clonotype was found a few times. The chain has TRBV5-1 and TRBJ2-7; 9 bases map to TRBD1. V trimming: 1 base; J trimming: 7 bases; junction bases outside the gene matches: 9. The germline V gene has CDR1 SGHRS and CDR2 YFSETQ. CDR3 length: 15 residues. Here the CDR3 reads CASSLMGDRAREQYF. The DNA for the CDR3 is TGCGCCAGCAGCTTGATGGGGGACAGGGCGCGAGAGCAGTACTTC.

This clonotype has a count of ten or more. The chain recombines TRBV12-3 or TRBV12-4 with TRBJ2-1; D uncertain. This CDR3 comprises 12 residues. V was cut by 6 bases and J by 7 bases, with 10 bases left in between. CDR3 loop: CASSQTRNEQFF. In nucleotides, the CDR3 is TGTGCCAGCAGCCAGACCCGTAATGAGCAGTTCTTC.

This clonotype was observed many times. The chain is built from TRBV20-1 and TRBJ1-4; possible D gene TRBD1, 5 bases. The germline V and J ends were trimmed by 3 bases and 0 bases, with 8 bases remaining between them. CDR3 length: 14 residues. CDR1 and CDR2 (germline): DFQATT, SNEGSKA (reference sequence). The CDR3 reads CSASDSSTNEKLFF. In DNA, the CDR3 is TGCAGTGCTAGCGACAGCTCAACTAATGAAAAACTGTTTTTT.

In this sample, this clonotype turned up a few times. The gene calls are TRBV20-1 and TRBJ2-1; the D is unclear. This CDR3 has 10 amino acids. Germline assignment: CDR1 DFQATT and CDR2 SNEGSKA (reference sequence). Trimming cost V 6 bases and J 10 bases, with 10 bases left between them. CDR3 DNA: TGCAGTGCACATGCGGACGAGCAGTTCTTC. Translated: CSAHADEQFF.

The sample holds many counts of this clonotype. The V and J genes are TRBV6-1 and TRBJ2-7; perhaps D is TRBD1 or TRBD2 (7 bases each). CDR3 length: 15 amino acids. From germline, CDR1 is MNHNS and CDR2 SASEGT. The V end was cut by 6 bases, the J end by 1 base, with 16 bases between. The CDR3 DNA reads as TGTGCCAGCAGGGGGGGGGGGACAGCGTCCTACGAGCAGTACTTC. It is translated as CASRGGGTASYEQYF.

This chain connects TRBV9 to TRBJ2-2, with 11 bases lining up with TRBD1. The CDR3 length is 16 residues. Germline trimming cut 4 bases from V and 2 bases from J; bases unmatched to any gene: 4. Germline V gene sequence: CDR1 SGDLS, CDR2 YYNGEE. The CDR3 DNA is TGTGCCAGCAGCATTGGACAGGGGGCTAACACCGGGGAGCTGTTTTTT. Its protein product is CASSIGQGANTGELFF.

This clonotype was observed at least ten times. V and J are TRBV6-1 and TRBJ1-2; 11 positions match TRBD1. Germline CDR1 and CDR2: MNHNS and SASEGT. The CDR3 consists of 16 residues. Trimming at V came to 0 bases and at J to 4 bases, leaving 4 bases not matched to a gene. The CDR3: CASSEALGTGGYGYTF. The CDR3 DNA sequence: TGTGCCAGCAGTGAAGCGTTAGGGACAGGGGGCTATGGCTACACCTTC.

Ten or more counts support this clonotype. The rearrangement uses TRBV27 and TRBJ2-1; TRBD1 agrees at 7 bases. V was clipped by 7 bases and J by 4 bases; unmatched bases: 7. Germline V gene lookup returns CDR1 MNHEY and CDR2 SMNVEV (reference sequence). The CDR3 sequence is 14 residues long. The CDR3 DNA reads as TGTGCCAGCAACAGGGGACCGACTTACAATGAGCAGTTCTTC. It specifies CASNRGPTYNEQFF.

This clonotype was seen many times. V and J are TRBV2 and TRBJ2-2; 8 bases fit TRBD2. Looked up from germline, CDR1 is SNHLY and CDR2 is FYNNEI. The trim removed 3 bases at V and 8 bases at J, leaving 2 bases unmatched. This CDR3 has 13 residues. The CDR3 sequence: CASSDIAGGELFF. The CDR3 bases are TGTGCCAGCAGTGATATAGCGGGGGGGGAGCTGTTTTTT.

The CDR3 loop is CASSRSPSGRQNEQFF. The CDR3 DNA is TGCGCCAGCAGCCGAAGCCCTAGCGGGAGGCAGAATGAGCAGTTCTTC. The J gene is TRBJ2-1, the V gene TRBV4-1; TRBD2 matches at 11 bases. Germline assignment: CDR1 MGHRA and CDR2 YSYEKL. The CDR3 sequence is 16 residues long. With 4 bases clipped from V and 7 bases from J, the junction kept 9 bases outside the gene matches.

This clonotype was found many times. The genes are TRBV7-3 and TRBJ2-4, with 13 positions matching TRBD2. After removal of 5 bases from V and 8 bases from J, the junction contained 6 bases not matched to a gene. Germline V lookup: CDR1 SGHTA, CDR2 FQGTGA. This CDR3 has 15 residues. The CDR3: CASSPRTSGSHIQYF. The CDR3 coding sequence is TGTGCCAGCAGCCCTCGGACTAGCGGGAGCCACATTCAGTACTTC.